This T cell receptor (beta chain) came from a study of blood T cells in healthy people across ages (dated by TCRdb to 2015 to 2017). A note on the overall study: In model experiments, template switching captured about one uniquely barcoded TCR beta cDNA molecule for every two T cells. Donors of different ages were randomly distributed across sequencing lanes to avoid experimental bias. To track age-related changes in TCR beta repertoire diversity, the study relied on deep sequencing normalized with unique cDNA molecular identifiers. The donors were divided into four age groups: young (average around 16 years), middle-aged (roughly 42), aged (around 67) and long-lived (approximately 74). For two donors (one aged 18 to 29 and one aged 80 or older), the study analyzed two additional independent replicas of 1 million unique cDNA reads from the same blood draw. Overall study results and their limits: A strong correlation was found between observed TCR beta diversity and the percentage of naive T cells measured by flow cytometry. The CMV infection status of donors was not known, potentially confounding age-related changes in expanded clonotypes. As age increased, observed TCR beta diversity per million T cells dropped in a roughly linear way, and a significant reduction was already evident by age 40. Estimates of total diversity from one million sequenced T cells were regarded as lower bounds and underestimates. Compared with the aged group, more naive CD4+ T cells, fewer expanded clones and increased TCR diversity were shown by the long-lived group, suggesting age selection. Since profiling was done on bulk unsorted PBMCs, naive and antigen-experienced compartments could not be conclusively compared.

The CDR3 numbers 13 residues from cysteine through phenylalanine. Only CDR3 DNA is held: 39 bases, read in frame from base 1. The germline V gene encodes CDR1 SGHDT and CDR2 YYEEEE. Trimming removed 7 bases from V and 7 bases from J; the gene matches leave 6 bases unexplained. Preparation of the library involved 5' RACE. The sequencer was an Illumina HiSeq 2500. A second PCR of about 6 to 11 cycles was run with a J-beta primer mix and a sample-barcoded 5' primer. Each TCR beta cDNA molecule received a unique molecular identifier from a template-switch 5' adaptor carrying 12 random nucleotides. At least 2.5 million CDR3-containing paired-end reads were obtained from each sample. The Mint cDNA synthesis kit, primed by a TRBC-specific oligonucleotide, was used to synthesize first-strand cDNA from all RNA. After uracil-DNA glycosylase treatment, a first 18-cycle PCR used universal primers M1SS and BC2_uni_R on all cDNA. Concerning the study's data processing: Normalization of each sample was performed by random selection of 1 million high-quality reads, each carrying a distinct molecular identifier. Reads with shared molecular identifiers were discarded instead of being binned into consensus sequences. MiTCR, with a Q25 quality threshold and the strictest error-elimination algorithm, was used for CDR3 identification, clonotype clustering and error correction. A nonparametric unseen species model using Euler transformation provided a lower-bound estimate of total TCR beta diversity. TCRdb's own reprocessing of the public reads used fastp at Q25 and MiXCR and kept productive beta chains. CDR3 protein sequences are deduplicated, and each keeps its most common genes and DNA. The V and J calls, along with clone size, are taken from TCRdb and not from the paper's own processing. This sample is represented by 910,000 or so distinct CDR3 sequences; roughly 51% of them were singletons. The ten largest account for 20% to 25% of the sample.

About this clonotype: The specificity of this receptor is unknown. Base qualities are missing; no much larger clone stands one base away.

The donors were 40 or so Caucasian individuals from Russia, aged about 6 to 100 years, who were systemically healthy. Approximately 10 milliliters of peripheral blood were collected from each donor into EDTA-treated Vacutainer tubes. Ficoll-Paque density-gradient centrifugation was used to isolate PBMCs, with at least 6 million per sample. Trizol reagent was used to extract total RNA from the PBMCs, yielding at least 5 micrograms per sample. For every donor, an aliquot of PBMCs went through flow cytometry to measure the percentages of naive CD45RAhigh/CD27high T cells. In this chain, TRBV5-6 is recombined with TRBJ2-1; 9 central bases correspond to TRBD1. The sequenced sample consisted of blood. The origin of this receptor is a woman in her sixties or seventies in good health. The DNA is as follows: TGTGCCAGCTCGGGACAGGGCTTTAATGAGCAGTTCTTC. Its protein product is CASSGQGFNEQFF.